The 26 T cell receptor beta chains in this list originate from one sample, sequenced in a study of cytomegalovirus exposure and HLA in healthy donors. The PCR was carried out with 60 Vbeta primers and 13 Jbeta primers. TCRdb's table, derived via immunoSEQ multiplex PCR, lists solely in-frame clones and lacks some. Of roughly 100,000 clones listed, roughly three fifths are singletons. Material for sequencing was PBMCs. These receptors were collected from a human donor in good health.

The J gene is TRBJ1-1, the V gene TRBV5-1; D unresolved. The CDR3 totals 16 residues. CDR1 SGHRS and CDR2 YFSETQ come from the germline V gene. Between the trimmed V and J ends, which lost 0 bases and 4 bases, there was a span of 16 bases. The CDR3 loop is CASSLVGPTIGTEAFF. The CDR3 region has the DNA TGCGCCAGCAGCTTGGTCGGCCCTACTATCGGCACTGAAGCTTTCTTT.

This chain joins TRBV2 and TRBJ2-1; 7 nucleotides align to TRBD1. V was pared by 4 bases and J by 10 bases, with 10 bases of the junction left unmatched. The V gene's germline CDR1 is SNHLY and CDR2 FYNNEI. The CDR3 has 14 amino acids. The CDR3 coding sequence is TGTGCCAGCAGTGGCCTCAGGGGGACGTTAGAGCAGTTCTTC. Its translation: CASSGLRGTLEQFF.

The rearrangement links TRBV5-1 to TRBJ1-2; D ambiguous. CDR3 size: 16 residues. V shed 4 bases and J shed 0 bases, with 16 bases lying between them. From germline, CDR1 is SGHRS and CDR2 YFSETQ. The DNA for the CDR3 is TGCGCCAGCAGCCCATCCGGATCCACAGCTAACTATGGCTACACCTTC. Residues: CASSPSGSTANYGYTF.

As DNA, the CDR3 is TGTGCCAGCCGGGACTTGACCTACGAGCAGTACTTC. Translating it yields CASRDLTYEQYF. V usage is TRBV6-6 and J usage is TRBJ2-5; TRBD2 is a possible D gene (6 bases). The end of the DNA fits TRBJ2-7 better, so the J call may be wrong. This CDR3 region has 12 residues. Looked up from germline, CDR1 is MNHNY and CDR2 is SVGAGI (reference sequence).

This clone was observed a few times. The J gene is TRBJ1-1, the V gene TRBV30; the D gene is possibly TRBD1 (6 bases). Trimming took 4 bases from V and 2 from J, leaving 14 bases between them. The CDR3 runs to 14 residues. Germline CDR1 and CDR2: GTSNPN and SVGIG (reference sequence). For the CDR3, the DNA is TGTGCCTGGAACCGGAGGACAGCTAACACTGAAGCTTTCTTT. The encoded protein is CAWNRRTANTEAFF. Using reference TRBV30 and TRBJ1-1 for the parts outside the CDR3, the full variable domain is SQTIHQWPATLVQPVGSPLSLECTVEGTSNPNLYWYRQAAGRGLQLLFYSVGIGQISSEVPQNLSASRPQDRQFILSSKKLLLSDSGFYLCAWNRRTANTEAFFGQGTRLTVV.

The chain links TRBV2 to TRBJ2-1, with 7 bases lining up with TRBD2. The germline CDR1 and CDR2 sequences are SNHLY and FYNNEI. The junction had 7 bases not matched to a gene; V was cut back by 3 bases and J by 8 bases. The CDR3 runs to 14 residues. The CDR3 nucleotides read TGTGCCAGCAGTGAGGCGGGAGTCTTCTATGAGCAGTTCTTC. Its protein product is CASSEAGVFYEQFF.

The gene calls are TRBV9 and TRBJ1-2; possibly TRBD1 for D (5 bases). Looked up from germline, CDR1 is SGDLS and CDR2 is YYNGEE. The length of the CDR3 is 13 residues. V was clipped by 5 bases and J by 2 bases, with 10 bases between them. In DNA form, the CDR3 reads TGTGCCAGCAGTGCCGGGGGGAACTATGGCTACACCTTC. Translated, it gives CASSAGGNYGYTF. Together with reference TRBV9 and TRBJ1-2, the CDR3 gives the full variable domain: DSGVTQTPKHLITATGQRVTLRCSPRSGDLSVYWYQQSLDQGLQFLIQYYNGEERAKGNILERFSAQQFPDLHSELNLSSLELGDSALYFCASSAGGNYGYTFGSGTRLTVV.

The chain employs TRBV9 and TRBJ2-1; 9 nucleotides line up with TRBD2. CDR3 length: 16 amino acids. The trim removed 2 bases at V and 9 bases at J, leaving 12 bases unmatched. The germline CDR1 and CDR2 sequences are SGDLS and YYNGEE. CDR3 DNA sequence: TGTGCCAGCAGCGTTTTAGCGGGAGCGGGGAGCAGTGAGCAGTTCTTC. Translating it yields CASSVLAGAGSSEQFF.

The chain employs TRBV11-2 and TRBJ2-1; TRBD1 aligns across 8 bases. Trimming took 5 bases from V and 7 from J; bases not matched to a gene: 10. This CDR3 has 15 residues. Germline assignment: CDR1 SGHAT and CDR2 FQNNGV. Written as DNA, the CDR3 is TGTGCCAGCAGCCCCACAGGGGGGCTTACGAATGAGCAGTTCTTC. Protein product: CASSPTGGLTNEQFF.

This chain joins TRBV6-5 and TRBJ2-4; 10 bases agree with TRBD2. CDR1 is MNHEY, CDR2 SVGAGI, per germline. This CDR3 region has 14 residues. V was pared by 5 bases and J by 8 bases, with 6 bases of the junction left unmatched. The DNA of the CDR3 is TGTGCCAGCAGTCCACAGACTAGCGGGCACATTCAGTACTTC. Residues: CASSPQTSGHIQYF.

This clone was recorded once. A read error may account for a junction end that differs from germline. Other DNA sequences of this sample code for an identical CDR3. The rearrangement links TRBV11-2 to TRBJ2-7; D gene uncertain. CDR1 and CDR2 (germline): SGHAT, FQNNGV. The CDR3 extends over 11 amino acids. CDR3 nucleotides: TGTGCTAGCAGCACATCATACGAGCAGTACTTC. Translation gives CASSTSYEQYF.

This clone appeared a single time. In DNA form, the CDR3 reads TGCGCCAGCAGCCCTGGGACAGGGAGGAACTACGAGCAGTACTTC. It specifies CASSPGTGRNYEQYF. The V and J genes are TRBV4-1 and TRBJ2-7, with 9 bases identical to TRBD1. V was pared by 4 bases and J by 3 bases, with 7 bases of the junction left unmatched. The length of the CDR3 is 15 residues. CDR1 MGHRA and CDR2 YSYEKL come from the germline V gene.

In regard to this clone: Other DNA sequences from this sample encode an identical CDR3 as well. This chain uses TRBV6-5 with TRBJ2-1; D may be TRBD2 (6 bases). The length of the CDR3 is 14 residues. V lost 2 bases and J lost 6, with 11 bases in between. Germline V gene data show CDR1 as MNHEY and CDR2 as SVGAGI. As DNA, the CDR3 is TGTGCCAGCAGTTACCTCTTCGGGGGCAATGAGCAGTTCTTC. As protein: CASSYLFGGNEQFF.

This clone was seen more than once but under ten times. This chain links TRBV13 with TRBJ2-5; D gene ambiguous. TRBJ2-7 matches the DNA end more closely, so the J call is doubtful. This CDR3 has 15 residues. CDR1 is PRHDT, CDR2 FYEKMQ, per germline (reference sequence). As DNA, the CDR3 is TGTGCCAGCAGCTTATCGGGCAGTTGGGACTACGAGCAGTACTTC. The encoded protein is CASSLSGSWDYEQYF.

The chain has TRBV7-8 and TRBJ2-7, with D perhaps matching TRBD2 (6 bases). Germline V gene data show CDR1 as SGHVS and CDR2 as FQNEAQ. The CDR3 length is 15 residues. Deletions cut 1 base from V and 2 bases from J, with 12 bases between. In DNA, the CDR3 is TGTGCCAGCAGCTTAGACTGGCGGGAAACCTACGAGCAGTACTTC. Its translation: CASSLDWRETYEQYF.

The chain links TRBV28 to TRBJ1-2; no definite D call. Trimming took 2 bases from V and 8 from J, leaving 12 bases between them. The CDR3 runs to 13 residues. The germline V gene has CDR1 MDHEN and CDR2 SYDVKM. As DNA, the CDR3 is TGTGCCAGCAGTTTAGGGAGGACGGGAGGCTACACCTTC. This gives the protein CASSLGRTGGYTF.

The rearrangement uses TRBV27 and TRBJ2-1; D unresolved. In germline, CDR1 is MNHEY, CDR2 SMNVEV (reference sequence). This CDR3 is 13 amino acids long. Between the trimmed V and J ends, which lost 3 bases and 4 bases, there was a span of 7 bases. The CDR3 coding sequence is TGTGCCAGCAGTTTTTCAGGTTACAATGAGCAGTTCTTC. As protein: CASSFSGYNEQFF.

The chain combines TRBV4-1 with TRBJ1-1; D remains ambiguous. The CDR3 extends over 15 amino acids. Trimming removed 0 bases from V and 0 bases from J, with 8 bases in between. Germline-derived CDR1 and CDR2 are MGHRA and YSYEKL. CDR3 in amino acids: CASSQDPRMNTEAFF. The CDR3 region has the DNA TGCGCCAGCAGCCAAGATCCCAGGATGAACACTGAAGCTTTCTTT.

Worth noting for this clone: Other DNA sequences in this specimen translate into the identical CDR3. The chain carries TRBV18 and TRBJ2-5; possibly TRBD2 for D (6 bases). Germline lookup yields CDR1 KGHSH and CDR2 LQKENI. The CDR3 covers 13 residues. Trimming pared 3 bases from V and 4 bases from J, leaving 9 bases between. CDR3 amino acids: CASSPQGGETQYF. CDR3 in DNA: TGTGCCAGCTCACCCCAGGGAGGAGAGACCCAGTACTTC.

In DNA, the CDR3 is TGTGCCAGCAGTCTAGTTTTAACCGGGGAGCTGTTTTTT. Translated: CASSLVLTGELFF. J is TRBJ2-2 and V is TRBV28; no clear D gene. CDR3 length: 13 amino acids. Germline loops: CDR1 MDHEN, CDR2 SYDVKM. V shed 5 bases and J shed 5 bases, with 9 bases lying between them. The full variable domain, rest sourced from reference TRBV28 and TRBJ2-2, is DVKVTQSSRYLVKRTGEKVFLECVQDMDHENMFWYRQDPGLGLRLIYFSYDVKMKEKGDIPEGYSVSREKKERFSLILESASTNQTSMYLCASSLVLTGELFFGEGSRLTVL.

The chain joins TRBV6-5 to TRBJ1-1; 7 bases are a match to TRBD1. This CDR3 comprises 14 residues. The germline gives CDR1 MNHEY, CDR2 SVGAGI. V shed 5 bases, J shed 3 bases, and the junction held 6 bases outside the gene matches. The CDR3 nucleotides are TGTGCCAGCAGTAGACAGGGTTTGCACACTGAAGCTTTCTTT. Amino acids: CASSRQGLHTEAFF.

The chain combines TRBV5-1 with TRBJ2-1; no clear D. CDR1 SGHRS and CDR2 YFSETQ come from the germline V gene. Trimming took off 1 base at V and 4 bases at J, with 12 bases between the two ends. The CDR3 has 15 residues. This chain's CDR3 is CASSLTFRSYNEQFF. The CDR3 nucleotides are TGCGCCAGCAGCTTGACCTTTCGGAGTTACAATGAGCAGTTCTTC.

This clone occurred once. The rearrangement joins TRBV19 to TRBJ2-7; 9 positions agree with TRBD1. The CDR3 is 14 residues long. With 9 bases clipped from V and 7 bases from J, the junction kept 13 bases outside the gene matches. Germline assignment: CDR1 LNHDA and CDR2 SQIVND (reference sequence). The CDR3 DNA reads TGTGCCAGCTCCCCGGGACAGGGTGTGGAGGAGCAGTACTTC. Amino acids: CASSPGQGVEEQYF.

A remark on this clone: Other DNA sequences from this sample encode an identical CDR3 as well. The rearrangement uses TRBV30 and TRBJ2-1; unclear D gene. CDR1 GTSNPN and CDR2 SVGIG come from the germline V gene (reference sequence). The length of the CDR3 is 13 residues. V dropped 2 bases and J dropped 8 bases, with 13 bases sitting between them. CDR3 loop: CAWSLVRVDEQFF. In DNA form, the CDR3 reads TGTGCCTGGAGTCTAGTCAGAGTCGATGAGCAGTTCTTC.

This clone has at least ten counts. The junction shows a germline mismatch at one end, possibly a read error. The J gene is TRBJ2-7, the V gene TRBV6-1; perhaps TRBD2 as D (5 bases). CDR1 MNHNS and CDR2 SASEGT come from the germline V gene. The CDR3 spans 15 residues. The CDR3 region has the DNA TGTGCCAGCACTGAAGGGAGCGCACACCTTTACGAGCAGTACTTC. Translating it yields CASTEGSAHLYEQYF.

The gene calls are TRBV7-6 and TRBJ2-1; 8 bases line up with TRBD2. Germline V gene sequence: CDR1 SGHVS, CDR2 FNYEAQ. The CDR3 is made up of 16 amino acids. The J segment lost 3 bases and the V segment lost 4 bases, leaving 8 bases of the junction unmatched. The chain's CDR3 is CASSSLAGPGYNEQFF. The CDR3 bases are TGTGCCAGCAGCTCTCTAGCGGGTCCTGGCTACAATGAGCAGTTCTTC.